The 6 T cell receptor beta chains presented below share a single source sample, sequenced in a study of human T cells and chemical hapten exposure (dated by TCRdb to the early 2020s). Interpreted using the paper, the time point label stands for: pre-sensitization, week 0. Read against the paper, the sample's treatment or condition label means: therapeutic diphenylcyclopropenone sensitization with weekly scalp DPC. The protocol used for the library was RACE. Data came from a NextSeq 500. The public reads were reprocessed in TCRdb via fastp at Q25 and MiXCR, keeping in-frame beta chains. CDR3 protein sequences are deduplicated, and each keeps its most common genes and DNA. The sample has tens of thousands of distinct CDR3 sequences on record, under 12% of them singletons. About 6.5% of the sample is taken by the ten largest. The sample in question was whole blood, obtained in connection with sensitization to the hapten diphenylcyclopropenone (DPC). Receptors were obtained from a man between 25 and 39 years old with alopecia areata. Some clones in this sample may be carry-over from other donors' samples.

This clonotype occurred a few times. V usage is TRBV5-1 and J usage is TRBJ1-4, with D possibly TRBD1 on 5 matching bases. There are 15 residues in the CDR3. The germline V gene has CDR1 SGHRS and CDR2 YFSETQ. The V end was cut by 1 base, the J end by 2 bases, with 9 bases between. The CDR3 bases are TGCGCCAGCAGCTTGATCGGGACGACTAATGAAAAACTGTTTTTT. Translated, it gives CASSLIGTTNEKLFF. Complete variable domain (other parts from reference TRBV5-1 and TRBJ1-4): KAGVTQTPRYLIKTRGQQVTLSCSPISGHRSVSWYQQTPGQGLQFLFEYFSETQRNKGNFPGRFSGRQFSNSRSEMNVSTLELGDSALYLCASSLIGTTNEKLFFGSGTQLSVL.

In DNA, the CDR3 is TGTGCCAGCAGTTACGGGAGATCGAATGAGCAGTTCTTC. Its translation is CASSYGRSNEQFF. The gene calls are TRBV7-3 and TRBJ2-1; D may be TRBD2 (6 bases). The germline CDR1 and CDR2 sequences are SGHTA and FQGTGA. The V end lost 6 bases, the J end lost 7 bases, and 13 bases lay between the germline ends. The CDR3 runs 13 residues.

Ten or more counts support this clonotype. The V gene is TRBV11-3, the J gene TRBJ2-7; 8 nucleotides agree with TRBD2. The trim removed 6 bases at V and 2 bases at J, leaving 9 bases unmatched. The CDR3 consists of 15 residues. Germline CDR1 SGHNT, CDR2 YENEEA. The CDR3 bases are TGTGCCAGCAGTCTAGCGGGCGGGGGTACCTACGAGCAGTACTTC. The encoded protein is CASSLAGGGTYEQYF. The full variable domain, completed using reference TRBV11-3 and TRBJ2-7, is EAGVVQSPRYKIIEKKQPVAFWCNPISGHNTLYWYLQNLGQGPELLIRYENEEAVDDSQLPKDRFSAERLKGVDSTLKIQPAELGDSAVYLCASSLAGGGTYEQYFGPGTRLTVT.

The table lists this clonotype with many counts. The CDR3 DNA reads TGTGCCAGCAGTGTCAGGTCTCCGGTGGAGGCCGGGCGCAATCAGCCCCAGCATTTT. Its translation: CASSVRSPVEAGRNQPQHF. The chain employs TRBV2 and TRBJ1-5; no reliable D call. CDR3 length equals 19 residues. Germline V CDR1 and CDR2: SNHLY, FYNNEI. Between the trimmed V and J ends, which lost 4 bases and 2 bases, there was a span of 24 bases.

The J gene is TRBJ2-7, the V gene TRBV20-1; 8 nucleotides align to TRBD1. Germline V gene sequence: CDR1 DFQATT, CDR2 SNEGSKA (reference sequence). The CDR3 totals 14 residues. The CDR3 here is CSESDTGGCYEQYV. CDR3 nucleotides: TGCAGCGAATCGGATACAGGGGGTTGCTACGAGCAGTACGTC.

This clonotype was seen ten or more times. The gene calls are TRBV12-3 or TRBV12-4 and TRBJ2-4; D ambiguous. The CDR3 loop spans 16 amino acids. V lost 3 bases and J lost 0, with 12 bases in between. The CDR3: CASSFSGPVAKNIQYF. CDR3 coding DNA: TGTGCCAGCAGTTTTTCTGGGCCCGTAGCCAAAAACATTCAGTACTTC.